What follows is one TCR beta chain and its context. This sample is part of a study of blood T cell repertoires in COVID-19. Across the whole study: Sites in the United States, Italy and Spain provided acute and convalescent COVID-19 samples. Sample material is recorded as cDNA or gDNA derived from T cells, B-cell-depleted T cells, or PBMCs.

The CDR3 extends over 15 amino acids. V was shortened by 1 base and J by 8 bases, with 17 bases between the two germline ends. Per germline, CDR1 LNHDA and CDR2 SQIVND (reference sequence). Original processing notes: Amplification from reference gene primers served as the basis for estimated nucleated cell counts. The protocol was immunoSEQ multiplex PCR, while the TCRdb copy is restricted to in-frame clones and leaves out a portion. V and J calls and clone size are copied from that table; D and trimming were computed from the DNA. The sample records fewer than 60,000 clones, roughly 87% being singletons.

Sequencing was done on a sample of peripheral blood. The sequence came from a human donor with acute or convalescent COVID-19. The donor label of this sample is uncertain. This sequence joins TRBV19 and TRBJ1-1, with D maybe TRBD1 (5 bases). CDR3 sequence (DNA): TGTGCCAGTAGTATAGTGGCAGGGAGGCAGGCAGAAGCTTTCTTT. Residues: CASSIVAGRQAEAFF.